This section outlines one TCR beta chain sequence together with its context. Its cognate antigen is unknown. The data stem from a study of T cells in Graves' hyperthyroidism and ophthalmopathy. Diagnostic decisions used clinical symptoms, serum thyroxine and TRAb, thyroid ultrasound and orbital computed tomography. The V gene lost 7 bases and the J gene lost 3 bases, with 12 bases spanning the gap. This CDR3 has 13 residues. Germline assignment: CDR1 SEHNR and CDR2 FQNEAQ (reference sequence). Overall study findings and caveats: Appearing also in blood were most of the thyroid clonotypes expanded above 0.001.

Amplification targeted TCR beta CDR3 regions from RNA transcripts. An initial round of RT-PCR targeting the TCR CDR3 relied on the HTBI primer set. TCRdb itself ran the multiplex PCR reads through MiXCR, one entry per CDR3 protein. The top ten clones hold about 7% of a sample with 600,000 to 700,000 distinct CDR3 sequences, nearly 45% of them seen once. Input material: peripheral blood or thyroid tissue (not recorded which). The chain links TRBV7-9 to TRBJ1-2; a possible D gene is TRBD1 (5 bases). This receptor was obtained from an adult man with Graves' disease, either hyperthyroidism or ophthalmopathy (not recorded which). The CDR3 sequence is CASTLGVDYGYTF. The CDR3 DNA is TGTGCCAGCACCCTGGGGGTTGACTATGGCTACACCTTC.